This record looks at one T cell receptor (beta chain) sequence and its context. Random hexamers were used to reverse transcribe the RNA input (0.5 to 1 ug). Using its own MiXCR run on the immunoSEQ multiplex PCR reads, TCRdb lists one record per CDR3 protein. The top ten hold 0.4% to 0.55% of the sample, which has about 76,000 distinct CDR3 sequences, 90% to 95% seen once. These data originate in a study of CD8 T cells in Susac syndrome. Between the trimmed V and J ends, which lost 0 bases and 0 bases, there was a span of 4 bases. The CDR3 is made up of 14 amino acids. Germline V CDR1 and CDR2: MGHRA, YSYEKL.

The source is a human donor with Susac syndrome. The sample consisted of CD8+ T cells from PBMCs. V usage is TRBV4-1 and J usage is TRBJ2-3; D gene uncertain. The CDR3 coding sequence is TGCGCCAGCAGCCAAGATGCTAGCACAGATACGCAGTATTTT. This sequence encodes CASSQDASTDTQYF.